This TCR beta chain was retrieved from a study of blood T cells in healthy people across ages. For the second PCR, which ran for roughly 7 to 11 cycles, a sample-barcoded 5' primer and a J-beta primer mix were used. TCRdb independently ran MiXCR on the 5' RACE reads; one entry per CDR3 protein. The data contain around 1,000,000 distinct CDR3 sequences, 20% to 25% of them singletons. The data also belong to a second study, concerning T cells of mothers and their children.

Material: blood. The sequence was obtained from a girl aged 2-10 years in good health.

The CDR3 region is CSVETVGDEQYF. Written as DNA, the CDR3 is TGCAGCGTTGAAACGGTAGGGGACGAGCAGTACTTC. The V gene is TRBV29-1, the J gene TRBJ2-7; weak D call: TRBD1 (5 bases). Germline V gene lookup returns CDR1 SQVTM and CDR2 ANQGSEA. The V gene lost 2 bases and the J gene lost 5 bases, with 10 bases spanning the gap. The CDR3 has 12 amino acids.